This T cell receptor beta chain was captured by sequencing in a study of shared clonotypes between healthy human individuals. Study background: Donors consisted of two women and a few men between 18 and 49. Three CD4 naive, three CD4 memory, two CD8 naive and one CD8 memory plate were used per donor. Findings and caveats of the study: Sequencing depth was expected to influence donor clonotype sharing.

As to this clone: Antigen: not known.

Some clones are missing from TCRdb's copy, which holds only in-frame ones; the method was immunoSEQ multiplex PCR. The sample lists 1.5 million to 2.5 million clones, about 94% occurring once. This CDR3 is 14 amino acids long. The V gene's germline CDR1 is SEHNR and CDR2 FQNEAQ (reference sequence). V was shortened by 0 bases and J by 0 bases, with 6 bases between the two germline ends. Naive-designated CD8 cells lacked CD45RO, were positively enriched for CCR7, and omitted terminally differentiated effector memory CD45RA+ cells. Every contributor of samples was a Caucasian grown-up residing in Nashville, Tennessee.

The receptor was derived from a man younger than 35 in good health. Sample: naive CD8+ T cells sorted from blood. The chain uses TRBV7-9 and TRBJ2-7; no clear D gene. The DNA for the CDR3 is TGTGCCAGCAGCTTAGCGTCAGTCTCCTACGAGCAGTACTTC. Its protein is CASSLASVSYEQYF.